This T cell receptor beta chain was recorded in a study of PD-L1 blockade in urothelial cancer. The time point was: pretreatment peripheral blood. TCRdb's table, derived via immunoSEQ multiplex PCR, lists solely in-frame clones and lacks some. The repertoire holds tens of thousands of clones, with roughly 82% as singletons. The sample here was PBMCs, taken around atezolizumab (anti-PD-L1) treatment. This clonotype was obtained from a man in his sixties with urothelial cancer.

The CDR3 loop reads CASSFLSGGGYNEQFF. DNA for the CDR3: TGCGCCAGCAGCTTTCTTAGCGGGGGGGGGTACAATGAGCAGTTCTTC. This chain connects TRBV5-1 to TRBJ2-1, with 11 bases lining up with TRBD2. The CDR3 has 16 amino acids. Germline CDR1 reads SGHRS; CDR2 reads YFSETQ. The junction had 5 bases not matched to a gene; V was cut back by 2 bases and J by 4 bases.